A selection of T cell receptor beta chains follows, all from one sample in a study of T cell responses to AZD1222 COVID-19 vaccine. The method was immunoSEQ multiplex PCR; TCRdb's version includes in-frame clones alone and lacks a portion of them. This sample has over 95,000 clones; approximately 90% occur once, and the top ten carry 6% to 8%. The sample here was peripheral blood, taken on day 0 of AZD1222 vaccination. These receptors were taken from an adult in good health. Each CDR3 is given with its conserved first and last residue. A D gene is named only where the DNA matches it firmly. Size tells how often a clone was seen (once, few, many) or the class of an expanded clone, and some rows leave it out.

v_call	clone_size	j_call	d_call	cdr3_aa	cdr3_nt
TRBV6-6	.	TRBJ1-2	.	CASSPPPRVRERSGYTF	TGTGCCAGCAGTCCTCCACCCAGGGTACGAGAAAGATCCGGCTACACCTTC
TRBV7-8	few	TRBJ2-7	TRBD1	CASSLALGTGYEQYF	TGTGCCAGCAGCTTAGCGCTCGGGACAGGGTACGAGCAGTACTTC
TRBV6-5	.	TRBJ1-4	.	CASSYGSIRANEKLFF	TGTGCCAGCAGTTACGGTAGCATAAGGGCTAATGAAAAACTGTTTTTT
TRBV18	.	TRBJ2-1	TRBD2	CASSPSGRGYNEQFF	TGTGCCAGCTCTCCCAGCGGGAGGGGCTACAATGAGCAGTTCTTC
TRBV30	.	TRBJ1-2	TRBD1	CAWSAIATGEGYTF	TGTGCCTGGAGTGCTATCGCTACAGGGGAGGGCTACACCTTC
TRBV2	.	TRBJ1-6	.	CASSEAWTANSPLHF	TGTGCCAGCAGTGAAGCGTGGACAGCAAATTCACCCCTCCACTTT
TRBV27	.	TRBJ2-3	.	CASSSSADTQYF	TGTGCCAGCAGCTCTTCGGCTGATACGCAGTATTTT
TRBV6-2/TRBV6-3	.	TRBJ2-1	TRBD2	CASSGASGRGRYNEQFF	TGTGCCAGCAGTGGCGCTAGCGGGAGGGGTCGGTACAATGAGCAGTTCTTC
TRBV6-1	.	TRBJ1-5	.	CASSGIWTDSNQPQHF	TGTGCCAGCAGTGGGATTTGGACGGATAGCAATCAGCCCCAGCATTTT
TRBV13	.	TRBJ1-6	.	CASSLEAGSSPLHF	TGTGCCAGCAGCTTAGAGGCAGGGAGCTCACCCCTCCACTTT
TRBV7-9	.	TRBJ1-2	TRBD1	CASSLMGTDYGYTF	TGTGCCAGCAGCTTAATGGGGACAGACTATGGCTACACCTTC
TRBV6-5	.	TRBJ2-3	TRBD2	CASSYGGRAVNSQYF	TGTGCCAGCAGTTATGGCGGGAGGGCCGTGAATTCACAGTATTTT
TRBV20-1	.	TRBJ2-6	.	CSPNVLTF	TGCAGCCCAAACGTCCTGACTTTC
TRBV5-1	.	TRBJ1-6	TRBD1	CASSSDRATNSPLHF	TGCGCCAGCAGTTCCGACAGGGCTACCAATTCACCCCTCCACTTT
TRBV2	.	TRBJ1-2	.	CASRERNYGYTF	TGTGCCAGCCGAGAGAGGAACTATGGCTACACCTTC
TRBV10-3	.	TRBJ2-5	.	CAISESAGEETQYF	TGTGCCATCAGTGAGTCGGCAGGGGAAGAGACCCAGTACTTC
TRBV5-1	few	TRBJ1-1	.	CASSFRGESTEAFF	TGCGCCAGCAGCTTCCGGGGGGAGAGCACTGAAGCTTTCTTT
TRBV4-1	.	TRBJ2-7	TRBD1	CASSQNTQGAGSYEQYF	TGCGCCAGCAGCCAAAACACCCAGGGGGCGGGATCCTACGAGCAGTACTTC
TRBV27	.	TRBJ2-1	.	CASSLSSGHSYNEQFF	TGTGCCAGCAGTTTATCGAGCGGCCATTCCTACAATGAGCAGTTCTTC
TRBV2	.	TRBJ1-5	.	CASRVFLGANQPQHF	TGTGCCAGCAGGGTATTTCTGGGGGCCAATCAGCCCCAGCATTTT
TRBV3-1/TRBV3-2	.	TRBJ2-3	TRBD2	CASSQDRSGGHLSDTQYF	TGTGCCAGCAGCCAAGATAGGAGCGGGGGCCACCTATCAGATACGCAGTATTTT
TRBV6-5	.	TRBJ1-3	.	CASSYSTVGNTIYF	TGTGCCAGCAGTTACTCCACAGTAGGAAACACCATATATTTT
TRBV7-3	.	TRBJ2-1	TRBD1	CASSLNRDRNEQFF	TGTGCCAGCAGCTTAAACCGGGACAGGAATGAGCAGTTCTTC
TRBV6-7	once	TRBJ2-4	.	CASSYGDFIAKNIQYF	TGTGCCAGCAGTTACGGGGACTTCATAGCCAAAAACATTCAGTACTTC
TRBV3-1/TRBV3-2	.	TRBJ1-1	.	CASSLRMGTEAFF	TGTGCCAGCAGCCTCCGCATGGGCACTGAAGCTTTCTTT
TRBV11-2	.	TRBJ1-5	TRBD1	CASSLGQGVNQPQHF	TGTGCCAGCAGCTTAGGACAGGGAGTCAATCAGCCCCAGCATTTT
TRBV12-3/TRBV12-4	.	TRBJ1-5	.	CASSSAGPQHF	TGTGCCAGCAGTTCAGCGGGGCCCCAGCATTTT
TRBV4-3	many	TRBJ2-7	.	CASSPGPPQSYEQYF	TGCGCCAGCAGCCCCGGGCCACCCCAGTCCTACGAGCAGTACTTC
TRBV19	.	TRBJ1-1	.	CASSGGYTEAFF	TGTGCCAGTAGTGGGGGTTACACTGAAGCTTTCTTT
TRBV16	.	TRBJ2-5	.	CASSLRLVNQETQYF	TGTGCCAGCAGCCTGAGACTAGTCAACCAAGAGACCCAGTACTTC
TRBV7-2	.	TRBJ2-1	.	CASSPGGYEQFF	TGTGCCAGCAGCCCCGGAGGCTATGAGCAGTTCTTC
TRBV15	once	TRBJ2-1	TRBD2	CATSRAGRATYNEQFF	TGTGCCACCAGCAGAGCAGGGAGGGCTACTTACAATGAGCAGTTCTTC
TRBV20-1	.	TRBJ1-1	.	CSASLGTGTEAFF	TGCAGTGCTAGTTTAGGGACGGGCACTGAAGCTTTCTTT
TRBV6-5	.	TRBJ2-2	.	CASSSRAGELFF	TGTGCCAGCAGCTCACGGGCCGGGGAGCTGTTTTTT
TRBV6-5	.	TRBJ1-1	.	CASSYPQGTRTEAFF	TGTGCCAGCAGTTACCCCCAGGGTACTAGGACTGAAGCTTTCTTT